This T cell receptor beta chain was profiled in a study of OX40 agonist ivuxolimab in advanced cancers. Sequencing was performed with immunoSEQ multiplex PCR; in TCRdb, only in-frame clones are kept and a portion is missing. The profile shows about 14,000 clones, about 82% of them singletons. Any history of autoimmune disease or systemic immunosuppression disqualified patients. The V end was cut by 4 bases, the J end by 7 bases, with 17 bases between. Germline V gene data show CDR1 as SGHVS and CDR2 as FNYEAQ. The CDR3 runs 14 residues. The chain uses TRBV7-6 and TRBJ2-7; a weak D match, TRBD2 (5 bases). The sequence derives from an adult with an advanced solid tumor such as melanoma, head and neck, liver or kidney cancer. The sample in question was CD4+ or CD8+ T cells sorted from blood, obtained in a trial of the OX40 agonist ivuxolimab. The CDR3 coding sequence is TGTGCCAGCAGCTCACCGGGATCCTCGGGTGAGCAGTACTTC. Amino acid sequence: CASSSPGSSGEQYF.